The 27 T cell receptor beta chains below were found in one sample sequenced in a study of blood T cells in healthy people across ages. A second roughly 6 to 11 cycle PCR used barcoded and J-beta primers. Each CDR3 protein is one row after TCRdb ran MiXCR on the 5' RACE reads. The sample consists of hundreds of thousands of distinct CDR3 sequences, roughly 21% of them appearing once. The sample comprised blood. The receptors here all came from a man between 65 and 85 years old in good health.

The DNA for the CDR3 is TGCGCCAGCAGCGCCGACGGAAACTATGGCTACACCTTC. Its translation is CASSADGNYGYTF. This sequence joins TRBV5-1 and TRBJ1-2; D is unresolved. Germline V lookup: CDR1 SGHRS, CDR2 YFSETQ. Trimming pared 4 bases from V and 2 bases from J, leaving 9 bases between. The CDR3 is made up of 13 amino acids.

This clonotype appeared a few times. The chain links TRBV10-3 to TRBJ2-1; 7 bases line up with TRBD1. Germline CDR1 ENHRY, CDR2 SYGVKD. With V trimmed by 7 bases and J by 3 bases, 12 bases remained unmatched. The CDR3 sequence is 16 residues long. CDR3 in DNA: TGTGCCATCACCGCGGACAGGCCGACGGACTACAATGAGCAGTTCTTC. It translates to CAITADRPTDYNEQFF.

The chain employs TRBV11-3 and TRBJ2-1; TRBD2 matches 9 bases. The length of the CDR3 is 15 residues. Per the germline V gene, CDR1 is SGHNT and CDR2 is YENEEA. Trimming took 4 bases from V and 10 from J; bases not matched to a gene: 11. The CDR3 sequence: CASSYGLAWSEEQFF. DNA of the CDR3: TGTGCCAGCAGCTACGGACTAGCGTGGAGTGAAGAGCAGTTCTTC.

This rearrangement joins TRBV7-9 to TRBJ2-7; perhaps TRBD1 as D (6 bases). The CDR3 has 13 amino acids. V gave up 1 base and J gave up 5 bases, with 9 bases separating them. Per germline, CDR1 SEHNR and CDR2 FQNEAQ (reference sequence). This CDR3 is CASSLEAGDEQYF. The DNA for the CDR3 is TGTGCCAGCAGCTTAGAGGCAGGGGACGAGCAGTACTTC.

This clonotype was seen a few times. V and J are TRBV6-2 or TRBV6-3 and TRBJ1-1; maybe TRBD1 (5 bases). The V gene lost 6 bases and the J gene lost 6 bases, with 23 bases spanning the gap. The CDR3 loop spans 16 amino acids. Germline assignment: CDR1 MNHEY and CDR2 SVGEGT. For the CDR3, the DNA is TGTGCCAGCAGCCAAAGGGGACGGGGGACGGGCGCTGAAGCTTTCTTT. It encodes CASSQRGRGTGAEAFF.

This rearrangement joins TRBV6-1 to TRBJ2-1; 11 bases line up with TRBD2. This CDR3 has 16 residues. V shed 5 bases, J shed 2 bases, and the junction held 5 bases outside the gene matches. Germline values: CDR1 MNHNS, CDR2 SASEGT. The CDR3, as DNA: TGTGCCAGCAGTACGACTAGCGGGAACCCCTACAATGAGCAGTTCTTC. Residues: CASSTTSGNPYNEQFF.

This clonotype turned up a few times. The genes are TRBV7-6 and TRBJ2-5, with D possibly TRBD2 on 6 matching bases. The end of the DNA is better explained by TRBJ2-1, so the J call may be wrong. The germline CDR1 and CDR2 sequences are SGHVS and FNYEAQ. The CDR3 contains 13 residues. Written as DNA, the CDR3 is TGTGCCAGCAGCCTTTCAGGGCTGGGGGGGCAGTTCTTC. This gives the protein CASSLSGLGGQFF.

This chain uses TRBV20-1 with TRBJ1-2; D is ambiguous. Germline V CDR1 and CDR2: DFQATT, SNEGSKA (reference sequence). The germline V and J ends were trimmed by 3 bases and 8 bases, with 10 bases remaining between them. The CDR3 has 11 amino acids. For the CDR3, the DNA is TGCAGTGCTAGGGACTTTGGGGGCTACACCTTC. This translates into CSARDFGGYTF.

This clonotype was seen a few times. The chain joins TRBV7-9 to TRBJ2-3, with 10 bases aligning to TRBD2. After removal of 1 base from V and 8 bases from J, the junction contained 6 bases not matched to a gene. Germline V gene data show CDR1 as SEHNR and CDR2 as FQNEAQ (reference sequence). This CDR3 region has 15 residues. CDR3 bases: TGTGCCAGCAGCTTAGAACTAGCGGGACTCGCTACGCAGTATTTT. The encoded protein is CASSLELAGLATQYF.

The gene calls are TRBV7-3 and TRBJ2-3; the match to TRBD1 covers 9 bases. Germline-derived CDR1 and CDR2 are SGHTA and FQGTGA. The CDR3 extends over 16 amino acids. Unmatched junction bases numbered 9, after V lost 5 bases and J lost 3 bases. The DNA of the CDR3 is TGTGCCAGCAGCCTCTCCCGGGACAGGGTAACAGATACGCAGTATTTT. Residues: CASSLSRDRVTDTQYF.

This clonotype was counted only a few times. The rearrangement links TRBV20-1 to TRBJ2-5, with 12 nucleotides matching TRBD2. Per germline, CDR1 DFQATT and CDR2 SNEGSKA (reference sequence). This CDR3 spans 15 amino acids. The V gene end was trimmed by 1 base and the J gene end by 5 bases; junction bases not matched to a gene: 5. As DNA, the CDR3 is TGCAGTGCTAGAGGACTAGCGGGGGTTCTTGAGACCCAGTACTTC. Encoded protein: CSARGLAGVLETQYF.

The rearrangement links TRBV5-1 to TRBJ2-3; 8 nucleotides agree with TRBD2. Germline V gene sequence: CDR1 SGHRS, CDR2 YFSETQ. The V gene end was trimmed by 1 base and the J gene end by 1 base; junction bases not matched to a gene: 5. The CDR3 extends over 16 amino acids. The CDR3 region has the DNA TGCGCCAGCAGCTTGAGGGATAGCGGGGGCACAGATACGCAGTATTTT. Protein sequence: CASSLRDSGGTDTQYF.

In DNA, the CDR3 is TGTGCCAGCAGCCCAGACAGTTTACCTGATCAGCCCCAGCATTTT. This sequence encodes CASSPDSLPDQPQHF. The chain combines TRBV6-1 with TRBJ1-5, with D perhaps TRBD1 (5 bases). The V end was cut by 6 bases, the J end by 5 bases, with 17 bases between. CDR1 and CDR2 (germline): MNHNS, SASEGT. The CDR3 totals 15 residues.

Concerning this clonotype itself: A much larger clone differs from this one at a single base, so this may be a read error. The chain employs TRBV11-2 and TRBJ2-1, with 7 nucleotides matching TRBD2. Germline V CDR1 and CDR2: SGHAT, FQNNGV. The CDR3 runs 15 residues. In DNA form, the CDR3 reads TGTGCCAGCAGCTACGGGACTAACTCCTACAATGAGCAGCTCTTC. This encodes CASSYGTNSYNEQLF. Complete variable domain (other parts from reference TRBV11-2 and TRBJ2-1): EAGVAQSPRYKIIEKRQSVAFWCNPISGHATLYWYQQILGQGPKLLIQFQNNGVVDDSQLPKDRFSAERLKGVDSTLKIQPAKLEDSAVYLCASSYGTNSYNEQLFGPGTRLTVL.

This clonotype was observed at least ten times. A junction end diverges from the germline sequence, so it may reflect a read error. The chain employs TRBV5-1 and TRBJ1-1; 9 bases align to TRBD1. Germline loops: CDR1 SGHRS, CDR2 YFSETQ. This CDR3 spans 14 amino acids. The CDR3: CASSLGQGGTEAFF. DNA for the CDR3: TGTGCCAGCAGCCTGGGACAGGGTGGCACTGAAGCTTTCTTT.

The sample holds a few counts of this clonotype. This chain links TRBV6-5 with TRBJ1-1; D ambiguous. Trimming removed 6 bases at V and 3 bases at J, with 14 bases between. CDR3 length: 14 residues. The germline gives CDR1 MNHEY, CDR2 SVGAGI. The CDR3 sequence: CASRLDGIYTEAFF. CDR3 DNA: TGTGCCAGCAGACTCGATGGGATATACACTGAAGCTTTCTTT.

This clonotype occurred many times. The rearrangement joins TRBV11-1 to TRBJ1-1; D is ambiguous. V was shortened by 1 base and J by 1 base, with 4 bases between the two germline ends. The germline gives CDR1 SGHAT, CDR2 FQDESV (reference sequence). There are 13 residues in the CDR3. Here the CDR3 DNA reads TGTGCCAGCAGCTTAGAATGGAACACTGAAGCTTTCTTT. Translation gives CASSLEWNTEAFF.

The chain recombines TRBV20-1 with TRBJ2-1, with 8 bases aligning to TRBD2. CDR3 length: 15 residues. Trimming removed 5 bases from V and 4 bases from J; junction bases left unmatched: 10. The germline V gene has CDR1 DFQATT and CDR2 SNEGSKA (reference sequence). CDR3 coding DNA: TGCAGTGCTCGAGGTGGCGGGGGGCTTTACAATGAGCAGTTCTTC. It encodes CSARGGGGLYNEQFF.

This clonotype was counted once. The V call is TRBV5-1, the J call TRBJ2-3; D not certain. The CDR3 contains 15 residues. Trimming took 0 bases from V and 3 from J, leaving 11 bases between them. The germline V gene has CDR1 SGHRS and CDR2 YFSETQ. In nucleotides, the CDR3 is TGCGCCAGCAGCTTGGCCCTAGACACAACAGATACGCAGTATTTT. It translates to CASSLALDTTDTQYF.

The V call is TRBV4-2, the J call TRBJ2-5; D unresolved. CDR1 is LGHNA and CDR2 is YNFKEQ in the germline V gene. The CDR3 length is 15 residues. V gave up 0 bases and J gave up 5 bases, with 13 bases separating them. The DNA for the CDR3 is TGTGCCAGCAGCCAAGATCATCACGGATCGGAGACCCAGTACTTC. The encoded protein is CASSQDHHGSETQYF.

This chain joins TRBV7-8 and TRBJ1-4; D remains unclear. Germline values: CDR1 SGHVS, CDR2 FQNEAQ. The CDR3 contains 16 residues. Trimming left V 6 bases short and J 8 bases short, with 22 bases between. The CDR3 region is CASRFGEGSGGEKLFF. The CDR3, as DNA: TGTGCCAGCAGATTCGGGGAGGGCAGCGGAGGCGAAAAACTGTTTTTT.

The table lists this clonotype with many counts. The chain joins TRBV7-2 to TRBJ2-1; the match to TRBD2 covers 9 bases. The CDR3 loop spans 13 amino acids. The germline V gene encodes CDR1 SGHTA and CDR2 FQGNSA. V dropped 7 bases and J dropped 7; count of bases not matched to a gene: 5. CDR3 protein: CASTFSGSNEQFF. The CDR3 region has the DNA TGTGCCAGCACATTTAGCGGGAGTAATGAGCAGTTCTTC.

The chain links TRBV12-3 or TRBV12-4 to TRBJ2-1; the D gene is possibly TRBD2 (5 bases). Trimming removed 6 bases from V and 6 bases from J, with 18 bases in between. The CDR3 loop spans 15 amino acids. CDR3 nucleotide sequence: TGTGCCAGCAGCCCCCCCAGCGGACGGCCCAATGAGCAGTTCTTC. Translating it yields CASSPPSGRPNEQFF.

This rearrangement joins TRBV7-9 to TRBJ2-4; D tentatively reads TRBD1 or TRBD2 (5 bases each). This CDR3 comprises 13 residues. In germline, CDR1 is SEHNR, CDR2 FQNEAQ (reference sequence). V was cut by 5 bases and J by 7 bases, with 12 bases left in between. The CDR3 is CASSPSWGNIQYF. The CDR3, as DNA: TGTGCCAGCAGCCCATCGTGGGGGAACATTCAGTACTTC.

A few counts support this clonotype. The V and J genes are TRBV6-2 or TRBV6-3 and TRBJ1-1; 8 bases are shared with TRBD1. Trimming took 6 bases from V and 0 from J; bases not matched to a gene: 12. This CDR3 is 17 amino acids long. Germline values: CDR1 MNHEY, CDR2 SVGEGT. The CDR3 bases are TGTGCCAGCAGGGGGGCACAGGGGGAAAGATTGAACACTGAAGCTTTCTTT. Translating gives CASRGAQGERLNTEAFF.

The V call is TRBV25-1, the J call TRBJ2-1, with no clear D. CDR1 is MGHDK and CDR2 is SYGVNS in the germline V gene. The V and J ends lost 0 bases and 7 bases respectively, with 10 bases between them. CDR3 length: 14 residues. CDR3 residues: CASSEYTLPNEQFF. DNA of the CDR3: TGTGCCAGCAGTGAATATACTCTCCCAAATGAGCAGTTCTTC.

The V call is TRBV4-3, the J call TRBJ1-4; no clear D. This CDR3 region has 14 residues. V lost 0 bases and J lost 7, with 9 bases in between. CDR1 is LGHNA and CDR2 is YSLEER in the germline V gene. CDR3 region: CASSQEIFTEKLFF. Written as DNA, the CDR3 is TGCGCCAGCAGCCAAGAAATCTTCACTGAAAAACTGTTTTTT.